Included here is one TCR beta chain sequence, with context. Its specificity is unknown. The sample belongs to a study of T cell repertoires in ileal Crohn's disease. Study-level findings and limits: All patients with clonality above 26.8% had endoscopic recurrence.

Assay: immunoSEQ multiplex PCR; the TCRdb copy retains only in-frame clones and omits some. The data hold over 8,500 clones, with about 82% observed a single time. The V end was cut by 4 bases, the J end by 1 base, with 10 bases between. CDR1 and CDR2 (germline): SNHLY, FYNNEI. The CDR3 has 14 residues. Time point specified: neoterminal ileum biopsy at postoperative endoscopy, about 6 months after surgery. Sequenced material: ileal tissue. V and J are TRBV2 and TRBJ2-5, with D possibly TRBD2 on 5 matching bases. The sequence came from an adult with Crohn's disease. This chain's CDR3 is CASSGGWVQETQYF. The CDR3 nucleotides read TGTGCCAGCAGTGGAGGGTGGGTCCAAGAGACCCAGTACTTC. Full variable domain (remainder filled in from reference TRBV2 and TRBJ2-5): EPEVTQTPSHQVTQMGQEVILRCVPISNHLYFYWYRQILGQKVEFLVSFYNNEISEKSEIFDDQFSVERPDGSNFTLKIRSTKLEDSAMYFCASSGGWVQETQYFGPGTRLLVL.